These 9 T cell receptor beta chains were sequenced from one sample in a study of blood T cell repertoires in COVID-19. Produced via immunoSEQ multiplex PCR; TCRdb's table is partial and in-frame only. The profile covers 150,000 to 190,000 clones, with around 85% appearing a single time and more than 2% taken by the ten largest. Material for sequencing was peripheral blood. The receptor set was obtained from a woman aged 70-85 years with acute or convalescent COVID-19.

This clone has only one observation. This chain links TRBV3-1 (or the pseudogene TRBV3-2) with TRBJ1-1; 8 bases align to TRBD1. The V gene end was trimmed by 0 bases and the J gene end by 0 bases; junction bases not matched to a gene: 9. CDR1 and CDR2 (germline): LGHDT, YNNKEL (reference sequence). The CDR3 length is 18 residues. CDR3 protein: CASSQDWYRGNVNTEAFF. DNA of the CDR3: TGTGCCAGCAGCCAAGATTGGTACAGGGGGAATGTGAACACTGAAGCTTTCTTT.

CDR3 bases: TGTGCCAGCAGCTTAGGACAGGGGATTGGTGGAAACACCATATATTTT. Amino acid sequence: CASSLGQGIGGNTIYF. This sequence joins TRBV7-9 and TRBJ1-3, with 8 bases lining up with TRBD1. The J segment lost 3 bases and the V segment lost 1 base, leaving 5 bases of the junction unmatched. The length of the CDR3 is 16 residues. The germline V gene encodes CDR1 SEHNR and CDR2 FQNEAQ (reference sequence). Supplemented by reference TRBV7-9 and TRBJ1-3, the full variable domain reads DTGVSQNPRHKITKRGQNVTFRCDPISEHNRLYWYRQTLGQGPEFLTYFQNEAQLEKSRLLSDRFSAERPKGSFSTLEIQRTEQGDSAMYLCASSLGQGIGGNTIYFGEGSWLTVV.

The chain carries TRBV7-2 and TRBJ1-1, with TRBD1 matching 10 bases. Germline V gene sequence: CDR1 SGHTA, CDR2 FQGNSA. The CDR3 has 16 residues. Germline trimming cut 8 bases from V and 5 bases from J; bases unmatched to any gene: 14. In DNA form, the CDR3 reads TGTGCCAGCTCGTCGGGGACAGGGGTTAGTAAGACTGAAGCTTTCTTT. It codes for CASSSGTGVSKTEAFF.

The V call is TRBV10-3, the J call TRBJ2-1; tentatively, D is TRBD1 (6 bases). The germline V and J ends were trimmed by 6 bases and 7 bases, with 19 bases remaining between them. This CDR3 has 15 amino acids. Germline CDR1 and CDR2: ENHRY and SYGVKD. CDR3 bases: TGTGCCATCAGCCCCTGGGGGCCCACAGTAAATGAGCAGTTCTTC. This codes for CAISPWGPTVNEQFF.

This clone showed up just a few times. CDR3 region: CASSEIPPGLSSYEQYF. The CDR3 region has the DNA TGTGCCAGCAGTGAGATCCCCCCGGGACTGAGCTCCTACGAGCAGTACTTC. The gene calls are TRBV6-1 and TRBJ2-7; D is perhaps TRBD2 (6 bases). The germline V and J ends were trimmed by 3 bases and 0 bases, with 18 bases remaining between them. This CDR3 has 17 amino acids. Germline V gene data show CDR1 as MNHNS and CDR2 as SASEGT.

J is TRBJ1-1 and V is TRBV30; D gene uncertain. The CDR3 is 15 amino acids. V gave up 1 base and J gave up 0 bases, with 12 bases separating them. CDR1 is GTSNPN and CDR2 is SVGIG in the germline V gene (reference sequence). The CDR3 here is CAWSAIHSMNTEAFF. The DNA of the CDR3 is TGTGCCTGGAGTGCAATCCACTCAATGAACACTGAAGCTTTCTTT.

The chain links TRBV12-3 or TRBV12-4 to TRBJ2-2, with a tentative D call TRBD2 (6 bases). The CDR3 length is 12 residues. V lost 6 bases and J 4 bases, leaving 6 bases between the germline ends. CDR3 bases: TGTGCCAGCAGGGGGGGCACCGGGGAGCTGTTTTTT. Translation: CASRGGTGELFF.

The J gene is TRBJ2-1, the V gene TRBV5-6; D might be TRBD1 (6 bases). V shed 1 base and J shed 7 bases, with 15 bases lying between them. Germline loops: CDR1 SGHDT, CDR2 YYEEEE. The CDR3 spans 15 residues. CDR3 loop: CASSLTGTSRNEQFF. In DNA form, the CDR3 reads TGTGCCAGCAGCTTGACCGGGACATCGAGGAATGAGCAGTTCTTC.

The V and J genes are TRBV24-1 and TRBJ2-3, with 9 bases aligning to TRBD2. The CDR3 length is 16 residues. J was trimmed by 6 bases and V by 5 bases; bases with no gene match: 11. Per germline, CDR1 KGHDR and CDR2 SFDVKD. The CDR3 is CATSVSGRGGPDTQYF. DNA of the CDR3: TGTGCCACCAGTGTATCCGGGCGGGGGGGCCCCGATACGCAGTATTTT.